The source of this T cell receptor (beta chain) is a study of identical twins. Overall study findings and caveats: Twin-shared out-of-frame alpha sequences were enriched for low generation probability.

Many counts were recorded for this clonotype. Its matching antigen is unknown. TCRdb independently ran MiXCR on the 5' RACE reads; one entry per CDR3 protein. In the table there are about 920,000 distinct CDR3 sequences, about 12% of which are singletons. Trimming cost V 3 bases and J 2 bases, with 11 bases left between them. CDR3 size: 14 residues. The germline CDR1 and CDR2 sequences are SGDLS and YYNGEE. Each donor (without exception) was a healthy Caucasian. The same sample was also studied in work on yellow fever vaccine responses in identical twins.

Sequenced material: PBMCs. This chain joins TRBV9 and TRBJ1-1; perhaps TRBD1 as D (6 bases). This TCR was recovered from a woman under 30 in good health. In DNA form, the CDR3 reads TGTGCCAGCAGCGCCGGGGGGCTAAACACTGAAGCTTTCTTT. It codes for CASSAGGLNTEAFF.